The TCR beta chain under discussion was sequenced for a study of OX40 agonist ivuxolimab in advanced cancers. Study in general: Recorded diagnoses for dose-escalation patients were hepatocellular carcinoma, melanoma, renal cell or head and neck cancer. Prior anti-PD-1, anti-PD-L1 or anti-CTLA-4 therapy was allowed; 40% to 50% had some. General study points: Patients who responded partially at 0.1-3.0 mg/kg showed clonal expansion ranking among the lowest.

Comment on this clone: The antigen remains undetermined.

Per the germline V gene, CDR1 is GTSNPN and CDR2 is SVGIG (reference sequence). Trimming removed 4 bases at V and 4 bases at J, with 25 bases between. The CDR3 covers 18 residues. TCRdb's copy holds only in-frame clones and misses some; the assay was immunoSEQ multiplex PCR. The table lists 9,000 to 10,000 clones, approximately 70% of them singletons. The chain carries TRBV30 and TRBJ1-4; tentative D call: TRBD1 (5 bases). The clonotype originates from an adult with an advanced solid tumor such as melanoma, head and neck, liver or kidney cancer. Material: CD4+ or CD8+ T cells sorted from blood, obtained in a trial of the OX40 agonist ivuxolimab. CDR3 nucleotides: TGTGCCTGGACGTTCAAATTTTCTAGGGGTTCTGGTAATGAAAAACTGTTTTTT. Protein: CAWTFKFSRGSGNEKLFF.